This TCR beta chain was identified during a study of cytomegalovirus exposure and HLA in healthy donors. The CDR3 contains 16 residues. V lost 3 bases and J lost 2, with 14 bases in between. The germline CDR1 and CDR2 sequences are MNHNS and SASEGT. General study results and limits: Several top significant clusters appeared, in a later analysis, to be linked to common viral pathogens. A prior analysis recorded that most TCR beta V segments were productive about 87% or about 30% of the time. A later analysis showed that HLA-associated TCR beta chains had undergone more clonal expansion than equally common others. Testing in vitro showed a few CMV-associated chains specific for CMV antigens.

The PCR ran on 60 Vbeta and 13 Jbeta primers. Sequenced by immunoSEQ multiplex PCR; TCRdb stores in-frame clones only, minus some. The sample contains around 150,000 clones, about four fifths of which appear only once. About this clone: The antigen remains undetermined.

The TCR originated in a man between 45 and 60 years old in good health and CMV-seropositive. The sample comprised PBMCs. The chain combines TRBV6-1 with TRBJ1-5; D remains unclear. The CDR3 DNA reads as TGTGCCAGCAGTGAGTATAGATATAGCGGCAATCAGCCCCAGCATTTT. This codes for CASSEYRYSGNQPQHF.